A single sample gave rise to the 8 T cell receptor beta chains below, sequenced in a study of human T cells and chemical hapten exposure. Time point defined: patch test 1, 2 weeks after DPC sensitization. Treatment defined: therapeutic diphenylcyclopropenone sensitization with weekly scalp DPC. From the RACE reads, TCRdb called clonotypes with MiXCR, one entry per CDR3 protein. The sample shows around 150,000 distinct CDR3 sequences, 13% to 15% of them seen only once. Here the sequenced sample was whole blood, taken in connection with sensitization to the hapten diphenylcyclopropenone (DPC). All receptors come from a woman younger than 45 with alopecia areata. Some clones in this sample may be carry-over from other donors' samples.

Many counts were recorded for this clonotype. The rearrangement joins TRBV28 to TRBJ1-3; D gene ambiguous. Trimming took 2 bases from V and 8 from J, leaving 7 bases between them. This CDR3 is built from 12 residues. The germline gives CDR1 MDHEN, CDR2 SYDVKM. The CDR3 bases are TGTGCCAGCAGTTTACCTGGTGACACCATATATTTT. Translation gives CASSLPGDTIYF.

This clonotype occurred many times. This rearrangement joins TRBV13 to TRBJ2-3; possibly TRBD1 for D (5 bases). Germline CDR1 and CDR2: PRHDT and FYEKMQ (reference sequence). CDR3 length equals 16 residues. The V and J ends lost 2 bases and 3 bases respectively, with 15 bases between them. The CDR3 nucleotides are TGTGCCAGCAGCTTACGGCAGGGATCGAGTACAGATACGCAGTATTTT. It specifies CASSLRQGSSTDTQYF.

The chain recombines TRBV28 with TRBJ2-2; D is tentatively TRBD1 or TRBD2 (5 bases each). The germline gives CDR1 MDHEN, CDR2 SYDVKM. Trimming took 6 bases from V and 6 from J, leaving 26 bases between them. CDR3 size: 18 residues. CDR3 bases: TGTGCCAGCAGCCCGCGACCGGGACGTACCCCATTGGCCGGGGAGCTGTTTTTT. Translated: CASSPRPGRTPLAGELFF.

The table lists this clonotype with many counts. The V gene is TRBV6-2 or TRBV6-3, the J gene TRBJ1-2; no definite D call. The CDR3 runs to 15 residues. Trimming left V 2 bases short and J 0 bases short, with 10 bases between. Germline V gene sequence: CDR1 MNHEY, CDR2 SVGEGT. CDR3 coding DNA: TGTGCCAGCAGTTACGACGGACTAGCTAACTATGGCTACACCTTC. Amino acid sequence: CASSYDGLANYGYTF.

The chain has TRBV5-1 and TRBJ2-5, with TRBD1 identical over 11 bases. Germline loops: CDR1 SGHRS, CDR2 YFSETQ. Losses at the gene ends were 3 bases for V and 5 bases for J; bases not matched to a gene: 6. The CDR3 contains 15 residues. As DNA, the CDR3 is TGCGCCAGCAGCTACGGGACAGGGGGTGCGGAGACCCAGTACTTC. This gives the protein CASSYGTGGAETQYF. The full variable domain, with the rest looked up from reference TRBV5-1 and TRBJ2-5, is KAGVTQTPRYLIKTRGQQVTLSCSPISGHRSVSWYQQTPGQGLQFLFEYFSETQRNKGNFPGRFSGRQFSNSRSEMNVSTLELGDSALYLCASSYGTGGAETQYFGPGTRLLVL.

The V call is TRBV6-5, the J call TRBJ2-7; D is perhaps TRBD2 (6 bases). Germline CDR1 is MNHEY and CDR2 is SVGAGI. Between the trimmed V and J ends, which lost 3 bases and 6 bases, there was a span of 18 bases. The length of the CDR3 is 15 residues. This CDR3 is CASSYGPGLPLEQYF. The CDR3, as DNA: TGTGCCAGCAGTTATGGGCCGGGACTTCCGCTCGAGCAGTACTTC.

This clonotype was counted at least ten times. The rearrangement joins TRBV10-2 to TRBJ2-5; D is ambiguous. Germline V gives CDR1 WSHSY, CDR2 SAAADI. V was cut by 6 bases and J by 1 base, with 6 bases left in between. This CDR3 contains 12 residues. The CDR3 sequence is CASRDGQETQYF. In DNA form, the CDR3 reads TGCGCCAGCAGGGACGGCCAAGAGACCCAGTACTTC.

This clonotype was observed a few times. The V and J genes are TRBV12-3 or TRBV12-4 and TRBJ1-5; TRBD1 aligns across 9 bases. J gave up 7 bases and V 6 bases, and 7 bases lay outside the gene matches. The CDR3 loop spans 14 amino acids. The CDR3 DNA sequence: TGTGCCAGCAGCCCTACAGGGGGCGGACAGCCCCAGCATTTT. Its protein is CASSPTGGGQPQHF.